The T cell receptor (beta chain) under discussion was sequenced for a study of cytomegalovirus exposure and HLA in healthy donors (dated by TCRdb to about 2017). About the study as a whole: According to an earlier analysis of a few hundred of the donors, about 180 million T cells yielded some 120 million unique TCR beta sequences and less than 300 Gb of sequence data. Class I and class II HLA loci were covered by the typing at four-digit resolution. On average, approximately 250,000 unique TCR beta nucleotide sequences were sequenced per donor among a few hundred genotyped donors of the cohort, with roughly 19% of those sequences being non-productive. Donor age, sex, ethnicity and CMV serostatus were compiled alongside the repertoire data. The later analysis used no new phenotypic data to find candidate immune exposures, relying instead on TCR beta sequences and their occurrence across donors. Four to six DR-DQ haplotypes were handled as single units for association and clustering, since linkage in the cohort was strong. Besides the first cohort of 550 to 750 subjects, a separate validation cohort made up of about 120 different subjects was used. To decide whether each TCR beta V gene segment behaved as functional or pseudogenic, an earlier analysis of some 570 of the donors relied on high-throughput TCR beta sequencing. To predict cytomegalovirus infection status, the study combined high-throughput TCR immunosequencing, statistical association of individual TCRs with disease status, and machine learning. Typing coverage differed by locus: A, B, C, DRB1 and DQB1 were typed in about 629-640 donors, DQA1 in 522, DPA1 in 600 to 610, and DPB1 in around 490. A later genetic analysis took genome-wide SNP genotypes for about 55% of the 666 donors and used that subset as a discovery cohort. The study profiled the T cell repertoires of 550 to 700 subjects by immunosequencing and related them to cytomegalovirus serostatus. All discovery cohort repertoires had been generated using a single sequencing platform. To study patterns of TCR occurrence, a later analysis re-analyzed previously published TCR beta repertoires from 550 to 800 donors and added high-resolution HLA genotyping. Of the 350 to 400 genotyped donors, roughly 80% fell in the genetic ancestry cluster associated with self-reported Caucasian donors. An early release that covered about 600 HLA-typed donors contained approximately 320 gigabases of sequencing data and tens of millions of unique TCR sequences. The aim of the study was to test whether cataloging public T cell receptors could identify signatures of past pathogen exposure. Study-wide conclusions, independent of this receptor: Because HLA typing was missing for some donors at each locus, association tests included only the typed subset. Specific HLA alleles were associated with roughly 16,000 TCR beta sequences at a false discovery rate of 0.05 in a later analysis. Immune exposure information for the cohort was limited to CMV serostatus. Strong co-occurrence of HLA alleles, especially DR and DQ, made assigning TCR associations to individual alleles difficult. Several of the top co-occurrence clusters appeared to be linked to parvovirus B19, influenza, CMV and Epstein-Barr virus, according to a later analysis. About 15 rarely observed V segments, including chromosome 9 orphons, were excluded from the earlier analysis of a few hundred of the donors because counts were too low. Because the 87-base-pair reads could not distinguish some IMGT-functional V segments, including TRBV6-2 and TRBV6-3, those segments were excluded. The authors suggested that the approach could potentially be generalized to other disease states and immunological phenotypes. Roughly uniform sequencing depth across donors was assumed in presence/absence analyses, although this assumption may not hold. In a later analysis, the rate of TCR association differed among HLA loci, with DRB1 alleles having the most associated TCRs and HLA-C alleles having the fewest. A later genetic analysis reported fewer N-insertions in productive TCRs among donors in an Asian-associated ancestry cluster than the roughly 670-donor mean. Most TCR sequences were observed very rarely across donors, whereas some public TCRs were present in many individuals. In an earlier analysis of 587 of the donors, most TCR beta V segments appeared in productive rearrangements about 87% or about 30% of the time, broadly matching IMGT annotations. A later analysis found that HLA-associated TCR beta chains were more clonally expanded and had lower generation probabilities than equally common non-associated chains. Only TCR beta chains were sequenced in this cohort, and the absence of alpha or paired-chain data limited detectable features. The study listed over 150 TCR beta chains as associated with cytomegalovirus. In both the original and validation cohorts, the classifier was reported to diagnose cytomegalovirus status with high specificity and sensitivity. V-gene and J-gene trimming of TCR beta chains was associated with a missense DCLRE1C variant in a later genetic analysis, and the association was replicated in an independent cohort. Three of the identified cytomegalovirus-associated TCR beta chains were confirmed in vitro to be specific for cytomegalovirus antigens. A later analysis found that most CMV-associated TCR beta chains appeared HLA-restricted, with HLA associations seemingly driven largely by CMV exposure. The sequencing pipeline was judged likely to have produced a cluster of highly shared sequence variants as a technical artifact. Linkage disequilibrium might explain the correlated functional status among segregating V segments, but an unknown experimental factor could not be ruled out. A further reported finding was that TCR beta sequences accurately predicted the HLA-A and HLA-B alleles for most subjects in the first cohort.

Comments on this clone: What antigen it recognizes has not been identified. No base quality information exists; no much larger clone differs at one position.

V is pared back by 0 bases and J by 0 bases, with 6 bases lying between the germline termini. The CDR3 runs 14 residues from the cysteine to the phenylalanine. The sequence is cut down to CDR3 DNA, 42 bases in frame from base 1. Based on the germline V gene, the CDR1 and CDR2 sequences are SGHDT and YYEEEE. The cohort comprised under 700 healthy bone marrow donors. Cohort members were all nominally healthy when sampled, although unrecorded immune exposures were likely present. The donor was CMV seropositive and was included in the group of 250 to 350 seropositive cohort members. Each donor provided a peripheral blood sample, and peripheral blood mononuclear cells were used for TCR beta sequencing. Genomic DNA was extracted from the blood cell samples with the Qiagen DNeasy Blood Extraction Kit. Libraries were made using the immunoSEQ multiplex PCR assay. For the multiplex PCR, a mixture combining 60 forward primers for TCR Vbeta segments and 13 reverse primers for TCR Jbeta segments was used. The CDR3 region of rearranged TCR beta genes was amplified from genomic DNA by a multiplex PCR assay. On the Illumina HiSeq System, the amplified TCR beta libraries were sequenced as 87-base-pair reads. As for the original processing: Across the 666 repertoires, a later analysis counted 78 million or so unique TCR beta chains, 9 million to 14 million of which were shared by at least two donors. Raw reads were error-corrected and collapsed into unique sequences by a nearest-neighbor algorithm in which closely related sequences were merged to remove PCR and sequencing errors. CDR3 sequences were aligned to IMGT reference sequences to assign V, D and J gene segments. For a sequence to be retained, at least a six-nucleotide match to both a V gene segment and a J gene segment was required. A rearrangement counted as productive if the CDR3 had no stop codons and remained in frame with V and J, and every other rearrangement counted as non-productive. Following IMGT convention, CDR3 was defined as the stretch from the second conserved V-encoded cysteine to the conserved J-encoded phenylalanine. The earlier analysis of about 620 of the donors excluded sequences that lacked an unambiguous match to a single V gene segment. In an earlier analysis of around 600 of the donors, V segments were called functional above 56.7% productive rearrangements and were called segregating when the between-donor standard deviation exceeded 5%. A statistical classification framework was built for diagnosing cytomegalovirus status from the catalog of TCR beta chain sequences. In a later analysis, V and J genes were assigned by comparing TCR nucleotide sequences against IMGT/GENE-DB human TR gene sequences. Using the TCRdist pipeline, a later analysis assigned CDR3 sequences along with most-parsimonious VDJ recombination scenarios. In a later analysis, each TCR beta chain was defined by its CDR3 amino acid sequence together with its V-gene family, and reads lacking a unique V-gene family were excluded. To address suspected cross-contamination and a sequencing artifact, a later analysis removed 550 to 750 highly shared, low-generation-probability nucleotide sequences. A later analysis calculated a clonal expansion index for each public chain from normalized within-repertoire ranks of inferred template counts. A later analysis computed generation probabilities with a VDJ recombination model fitted to out-of-frame rearrangements, and checked the results against IGoR. A later analysis scored TCR-TCR, TCR-HLA and TCR-CMV co-occurrence with hypergeometric tests, applying a repertoire-size bias correction to TCR pairs. To estimate false discovery rates, a later analysis permuted the HLA or CMV assignments 20 times. A later analysis grouped co-occurring TCRs with DBSCAN, adding TCRdist sequence similarity when clustering within HLA-allele-positive subsets. For co-occurrence clustering, repertoires with fewer than 30,000 or more than 120,000 public chains were excluded, along with five repertoires with anomalous nucleotide sharing. The table was pulled from immuneACCESS by TCRdb, which kept in-frame rearrangements only. Such tables lose some clones; where checked, under half of the loss comes from unresolved V genes, and the rest has no known cause. Clonal size and the V and J genes are those of that table, whereas D and trimming came from the DNA. This sample is represented by 150,000 or so clones; 80% of them were singletons. The ten top clones hold 9.5% to 15% of the sample.

Material: PBMCs. The TCR sequence derives from a man younger than 45 in good health and CMV-seropositive. The V and J segments used are TRBV5-6 and TRBJ2-5, with the D gene not clear enough to name. This receptor carries the CDR3 CASSLGQYQETQYF. The bases read TGTGCCAGCAGCTTGGGGCAGTACCAAGAGACCCAGTACTTC.